The 10 T cell receptor beta chains listed next were all sequenced from one sample in a study of T-cell memory formation after mild COVID-19. From the 5' RACE reads, TCRdb called clonotypes with MiXCR, one entry per CDR3 protein. The sample holds 40,000 to 60,000 distinct CDR3 sequences; approximately 12% are singletons and the top ten take around 25%. The sample consisted of PBMCs or a T cell subset sorted from them (not recorded which). Receptor source: a man in his late teens or twenties who had mild COVID-19 (a few samples of this study predate the infection). Cell type and time point are not known.

This chain connects TRBV7-6 to TRBJ2-5; 10 bases are a match to TRBD2. After removal of 5 bases from V and 5 bases from J, the junction contained 14 bases not matched to a gene. Germline CDR1 is SGHVS and CDR2 is FNYEAQ. This CDR3 region has 17 residues. CDR3 residues: CASSPRGAGGPVETQYF. Written as DNA, the CDR3 is TGTGCCAGCAGCCCCCGGGGAGCGGGGGGGCCGGTTGAGACCCAGTACTTC.

The V call is TRBV6-2 or TRBV6-3, the J call TRBJ2-3; TRBD1 might be the D (6 bases). Germline V lookup: CDR1 MNHEY, CDR2 SVGEGT. The germline V and J ends were trimmed by 5 bases and 3 bases, with 9 bases remaining between them. This CDR3 is 13 amino acids long. CDR3: CASSETGTDTQYF. The CDR3 DNA is TGTGCCAGCAGTGAGACAGGAACAGATACGCAGTATTTT.

The genes are TRBV5-5 and TRBJ1-1; D may be TRBD1 (5 bases). Trimming took 4 bases from V and 4 from J, leaving 17 bases between them. Germline CDR1 is SGHKS and CDR2 is YYEKEE (reference sequence). This CDR3 is built from 15 residues. DNA for the CDR3: TGTGCCAGCAGCGAGGGCGCTCCGGGGGGCACTGAAGCTTTCTTT. This codes for CASSEGAPGGTEAFF.

This clonotype was counted only a few times. A read error may produce the germline difference seen at one junction end. The chain has TRBV7-9 and TRBJ2-3; 7 nucleotides align to TRBD1. The germline V gene encodes CDR1 SEHNR and CDR2 FQNEAQ (reference sequence). This CDR3 contains 13 residues. The CDR3 region is CASSLGRDSPPHF. The CDR3 nucleotides read TGTGCCAGCAGCTTAGGTCGGGACAGTCCTCCCCATTTT. Full variable domain (rest looked up from reference TRBV7-9 and TRBJ2-3): DTGVSQNPRHKITKRGQNVTFRCDPISEHNRLYWYRQTLGQGPEFLTYFQNEAQLEKSRLLSDRFSAERPKGSFSTLEIQRTEQGDSAMYLCASSLGRDSPPHFGPGTRLTVL.

In its sample, this clonotype was seen a few times. This chain connects TRBV7-3 to TRBJ2-1, with D uncertain. In germline, CDR1 is SGHTA, CDR2 FQGTGA. Trimming shortened V by 7 bases and J by 3 bases, and 16 bases separated the two germline ends. The CDR3 runs 15 residues. The CDR3 reads CASIYTLRVYNEQFF. The CDR3 coding sequence is TGTGCCAGCATCTATACCCTCCGGGTCTACAATGAGCAGTTCTTC. The full variable domain, completed using reference TRBV7-3 and TRBJ2-1, is GAGVSQTPSNKVTEKGKYVELRCDPISGHTALYWYRQSLGQGPEFLIYFQGTGAADDSGLPNDRFFAVRPEGSVSTLKIQRTERGDSAVYLCASIYTLRVYNEQFFGPGTRLTVL.

This clonotype was found a few times. The chain links TRBV20-1 to TRBJ1-1, with no clear D. The CDR3 length is 11 residues. Trimming shortened V by 3 bases and J by 0 bases, and 2 bases separated the two germline ends. Looked up from germline, CDR1 is DFQATT and CDR2 is SNEGSKA (reference sequence). CDR3 nucleotides: TGCAGTGCTAGCATGAACACTGAAGCTTTCTTT. Its protein is CSASMNTEAFF.

The V call is TRBV7-9, the J call TRBJ1-1; 10 bases are a match to TRBD1. The CDR3 consists of 16 residues. V shed 0 bases, J shed 6 bases, and the junction held 7 bases outside the gene matches. The germline V gene encodes CDR1 SEHNR and CDR2 FQNEAQ (reference sequence). CDR3 bases: TGTGCCAGCAGCTTAGCCCCGGGACAGGGGCCCGCTGAAGCTTTCTTT. Protein: CASSLAPGQGPAEAFF.

The chain couples TRBV7-9 to TRBJ1-1, with D unclear. Germline V gene lookup returns CDR1 SEHNR and CDR2 FQNEAQ (reference sequence). Trimming took 3 bases from V and 4 from J, leaving 9 bases between them. The CDR3 has 13 residues. CDR3 residues: CASSLPTLTEAFF. In nucleotides, the CDR3 is TGTGCCAGCAGCTTGCCTACGCTCACTGAAGCTTTCTTT.

The chain employs TRBV28 and TRBJ2-1; the match to TRBD2 covers 11 bases. The CDR3 is made up of 14 amino acids. Unmatched junction bases numbered 13, after V lost 6 bases and J lost 15 bases. CDR1 and CDR2 (germline): MDHEN, SYDVKM. CDR3 sequence: CASSPPQLAGVVFF. The CDR3 DNA follows: TGTGCCAGCAGCCCCCCTCAACTAGCGGGGGTGGTGTTCTTC.

J is TRBJ2-3 and V is TRBV4-3; D gene uncertain. V lost 5 bases, J lost 6 bases, and 21 bases lay in between. The CDR3 consists of 16 residues. CDR1 LGHNA and CDR2 YSLEER come from the germline V gene. DNA for the CDR3: TGCGCCAGCAGCGAACAGAGCCCTCATCAAGCTGATACGCAGTATTTT. It specifies CASSEQSPHQADTQYF.